This T cell receptor beta chain was recovered during a study of T cells in Graves' hyperthyroidism and ophthalmopathy. RNA transcripts provided the source from which TCR beta CDR3 regions were amplified. With the HTBI primer set, the TCR CDR3 went through a first round of RT-PCR. TCRdb analysed the multiplex PCR reads with MiXCR anew, one entry per CDR3 protein. This table holds 220,000 or so distinct CDR3 sequences, about 16% found once. This clonotype was detected a few times. From germline, CDR1 is LNHDA and CDR2 SQIVND (reference sequence). The trim removed 5 bases at V and 4 bases at J, leaving 10 bases unmatched. The CDR3 sequence is 16 residues long.

V is TRBV19 and J is TRBJ2-2; TRBD2 matches 7 bases. This receptor was taken from a woman in her late teens or twenties with Graves' ophthalmopathy. Sequenced: blood. This chain's CDR3 is CASSLYAAGPTGELFF. The CDR3 DNA follows: TGTGCCAGTAGTTTGTATGCAGCGGGGCCCACCGGGGAGCTGTTTTTT.